This T cell receptor (beta chain) was sequenced for a study of identical twins. TCRdb reprocessed the 5' RACE reads via MiXCR and lists one record per CDR3 protein. Of fewer than 900,000 distinct CDR3 sequences in the sample, around a sixth are singletons; the top ten hold around 12%. Germline V gene data show CDR1 as SGHAT and CDR2 as FQDESV (reference sequence). V trimming: 6 bases; J trimming: 0 bases; junction bases outside the gene matches: 5. The CDR3 is 15 amino acids. The sample was also reused in another study, on T cells expressing NK-cell markers. That study adds: Of eight sequenced donors, seven were HCMV-seropositive and one HCMV-seronegative. It remained uncertain whether the expanded NKG2C+ T cell clones were specific for HCMV antigens.

This sequence joins TRBV11-1 and TRBJ2-4, with 7 bases aligning to TRBD1. The sequenced material came from PBMCs. This sequence originates from a woman aged 18-29 years in good health. The chain's CDR3 is CASRGQASAKNIQYF. In nucleotides, the CDR3 is TGTGCCAGCAGAGGACAGGCTTCAGCCAAAAACATTCAGTACTTC.